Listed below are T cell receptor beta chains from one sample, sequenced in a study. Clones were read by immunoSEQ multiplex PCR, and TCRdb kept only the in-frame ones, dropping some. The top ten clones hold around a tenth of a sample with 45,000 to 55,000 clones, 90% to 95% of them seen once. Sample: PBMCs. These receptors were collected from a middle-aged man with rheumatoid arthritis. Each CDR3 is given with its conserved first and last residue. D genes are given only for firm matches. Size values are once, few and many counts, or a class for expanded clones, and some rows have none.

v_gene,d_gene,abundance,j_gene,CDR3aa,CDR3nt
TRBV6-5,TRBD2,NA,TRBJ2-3,CASQLAGVDTQYF,TGTGCCAGCCAACTAGCGGGAGTCGATACGCAGTATTTT
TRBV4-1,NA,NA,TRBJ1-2,CASSHRYGYTF,TGCGCCAGCAGCCATCGCTATGGCTACACCTTC
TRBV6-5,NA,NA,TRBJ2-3,CASTWTADTQYF,TGTGCCAGCACTTGGACTGCAGATACGCAGTATTTT
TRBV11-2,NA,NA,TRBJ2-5,CASSLGLASETQYF,TGTGCCAGCAGCTTAGGCCTTGCTTCGGAGACCCAGTACTTC
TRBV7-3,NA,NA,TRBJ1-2,CASSSMGGRGYTF,TGTGCCAGCAGCTCTATGGGTGGTCGTGGCTACACCTTC
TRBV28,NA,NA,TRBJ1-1,CASSFPGLGNTEAFF,TGTGCCAGCAGTTTTCCAGGGCTGGGGAACACTGAAGCTTTCTTT
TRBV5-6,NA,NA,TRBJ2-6,CASSSRASGANVLTF,TGTGCCAGCAGCTCCAGGGCCTCTGGGGCCAACGTCCTGACTTTC
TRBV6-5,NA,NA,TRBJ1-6,CASGGPLSYNSPLHF,TGTGCCAGCGGAGGACCCCTCTCCTATAATTCACCCCTCCACTTT
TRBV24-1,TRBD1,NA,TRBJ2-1,CATSDFGGQGRDEQFF,TGTGCCACCAGTGATTTTGGGGGACAGGGTCGGGATGAGCAGTTCTTC
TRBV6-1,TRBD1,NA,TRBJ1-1,CASSEGQFLEEAFF,TGTGCCAGCAGTGAGGGACAGTTCCTTGAGGAGGCTTTCTTT
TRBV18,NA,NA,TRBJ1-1,CASSQQWPEAFF,TGTGCCAGCTCACAACAATGGCCTGAAGCTTTCTTT
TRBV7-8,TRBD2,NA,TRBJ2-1,CASSFPAIGLAGTYNEQFF,TGTGCCAGCAGCTTCCCCGCCATAGGGCTAGCGGGAACCTACAATGAGCAGTTCTTC
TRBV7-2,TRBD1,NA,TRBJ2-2,CASSHRDRFSGELFF,TGTGCCAGCAGCCACCGGGACAGGTTCTCTGGGGAGCTGTTTTTT
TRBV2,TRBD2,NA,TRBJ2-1,CASSGLAVSIHEQFF,TGTGCCAGCAGCGGACTAGCGGTTAGTATCCATGAGCAGTTCTTC
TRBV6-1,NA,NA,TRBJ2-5,CASSEGGRETQYF,TGTGCCAGCAGTGAAGGCGGGCGAGAGACCCAGTACTTC
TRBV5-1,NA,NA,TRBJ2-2,CASSLVQGNTGELFF,TGCGCCAGCAGCTTGGTACAGGGCAACACCGGGGAGCTGTTTTTT
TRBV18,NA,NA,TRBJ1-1,CASSPNLSTEAFF,TGTGCCAGCTCACCAAACTTGAGCACTGAAGCTTTCTTT
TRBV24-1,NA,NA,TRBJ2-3,CATSDDSTDTQYF,TGTGCCACCAGTGATGACAGCACAGATACGCAGTATTTT
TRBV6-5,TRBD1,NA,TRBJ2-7,CASTVTGSHEQYF,TGTGCCAGCACCGTGACAGGGTCCCACGAGCAGTACTTC
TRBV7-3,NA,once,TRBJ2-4,CASSPLGTLLAKNIQYF,TGTGCCAGCAGCCCATTGGGGACTCTTTTAGCCAAAAACATTCAGTACTTC
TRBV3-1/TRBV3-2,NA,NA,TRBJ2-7,CASRGTGRSYEQYF,TGTGCCAGCAGGGGGACTGGACGCTCCTACGAGCAGTACTTC
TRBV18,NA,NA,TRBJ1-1,CASSPQGRLSDTEAFF,TGTGCCAGCTCACCCCAAGGGCGATTGAGTGACACTGAAGCTTTCTTT